Following are 21 T cell receptor beta chains from one sample sequenced in a study of CD4 T cells in relation to SARS-CoV-2 and coronaviruses. Measured with immunoSEQ multiplex PCR; TCRdb has only the in-frame clones, and not every one. The repertoire includes approximately 37,000 clones, 70% to 90% of them detected once, and about 3.3% sits in the top ten. Sequenced sample: memory CD4+ T cells from PBMCs. The receptors were sampled from an adult with COVID-19.

This chain joins TRBV5-1 and TRBJ2-1; D gene ambiguous. CDR3 length: 12 residues. Germline V gives CDR1 SGHRS, CDR2 YFSETQ. Deletions cut 3 bases from V and 3 bases from J, with 4 bases between. The CDR3: CASSWDYNEQFF. CDR3 DNA: TGCGCCAGCAGCTGGGACTACAATGAGCAGTTCTTC.

The CDR3 spells CAISDRDRGEYEQYF. CDR3 sequence (DNA): TGTGCCATCAGTGACCGGGACAGGGGGGAATACGAGCAGTACTTC. The chain has TRBV10-3 and TRBJ2-7, with 11 bases that match TRBD1. With V trimmed by 3 bases and J by 4 bases, 5 bases remained unmatched. CDR1 and CDR2 (germline): ENHRY, SYGVKD. The length of the CDR3 is 15 residues.

The chain links TRBV19 to TRBJ1-4; 7 positions match TRBD1. V trimming: 4 bases; J trimming: 5 bases; junction bases outside the gene matches: 7. The CDR3 is made up of 15 amino acids. The germline CDR1 and CDR2 sequences are LNHDA and SQIVND (reference sequence). CDR3 region: CASSTPGTANEKLFF. As DNA, the CDR3 is TGTGCCAGTAGTACCCCCGGGACAGCAAATGAAAAACTGTTTTTT. Filled out from reference TRBV19 and TRBJ1-4, the complete variable domain reads DGGITQSPKYLFRKEGQNVTLSCEQNLNHDAMYWYRQDPGQGLRLIYYSQIVNDFQKGDIAEGYSVSREKKESFPLTVTSAQKNPTAFYLCASSTPGTANEKLFFGSGTQLSVL.

V is TRBV28 and J is TRBJ2-2; tentatively, D is TRBD1 (6 bases). The V gene's germline CDR1 is MDHEN and CDR2 SYDVKM. The CDR3 totals 15 residues. V lost 7 bases and J 7 bases, leaving 19 bases between the germline ends. CDR3 in amino acids: CASTHSTGYHGELFF. DNA for the CDR3: TGTGCCAGCACGCATTCCACAGGGTATCACGGGGAGCTGTTTTTT.

The CDR3 nucleotides are TGCGCCAGCAGCCAACGAAAATCAGCTCCAGATACGCAGTATTTT. This translates into CASSQRKSAPDTQYF. V is TRBV4-1 and J is TRBJ2-3; D ambiguous. Germline lookup yields CDR1 MGHRA and CDR2 YSYEKL. Trimming shortened V by 2 bases and J by 4 bases, and 13 bases separated the two germline ends. The CDR3 contains 15 residues.

The chain recombines TRBV6-2 or TRBV6-3 with TRBJ1-2; 7 nucleotides agree with TRBD1. Germline-derived CDR1 and CDR2 are MNHEY and SVGEGT. The CDR3 totals 15 residues. The V and J ends lost 5 bases and 3 bases, in that order; junction bases with no gene match: 9. CDR3 coding DNA: TGTGCCAGCAGTAGTCCCCGGACAGGCCACTATGGCTACACCTTC. It codes for CASSSPRTGHYGYTF.

The chain employs TRBV27 and TRBJ2-1, with TRBD1 matching 9 bases. Germline CDR1 and CDR2: MNHEY and SMNVEV (reference sequence). Unmatched junction bases numbered 14, after V lost 5 bases and J lost 15 bases. CDR3 size: 14 residues. The CDR3 reads CASSNSGTGSLVFF. CDR3 nucleotide sequence: TGTGCCAGCAGTAACTCCGGGACAGGGAGCCTCGTGTTCTTC.

The CDR3 protein is CASRSFAGENTEAFF. The CDR3 DNA sequence: TGTGCCAGCAGATCCTTTGCAGGGGAGAACACTGAAGCTTTCTTT. V gene TRBV6-4 combines with J gene TRBJ1-1, with D tentatively TRBD1 (6 bases). Trimming cost V 6 bases and J 1 base, with 15 bases left between them. Germline V CDR1 and CDR2: MRHNA, SNTAGT. CDR3 length equals 15 residues.

The rearrangement uses TRBV19 and TRBJ2-2; 7 nucleotides align to TRBD1. There are 17 residues in the CDR3. Trimming removed 9 bases from V and 2 bases from J; junction bases left unmatched: 15. The germline gives CDR1 LNHDA, CDR2 SQIVND (reference sequence). The CDR3 region is CASLRTGGTQNTGELFF. The CDR3 bases are TGTGCCAGCTTGAGGACAGGCGGCACCCAAAACACCGGGGAGCTGTTTTTT.

This clone is a singleton in its sample. V is TRBV27 and J is TRBJ2-7; D unclear. The germline V gene encodes CDR1 MNHEY and CDR2 SMNVEV (reference sequence). Trimming pared 6 bases from V and 7 bases from J, leaving 28 bases between. This CDR3 region has 17 residues. The CDR3 here is CASSPLDGQGSRREQYF. Here the CDR3 DNA reads TGTGCCAGCAGCCCCCTGGACGGGCAAGGATCTCGTAGGGAGCAGTACTTC.

The chain couples TRBV7-9 to TRBJ2-5; a possible D gene is TRBD2 (6 bases). Trimming cost V 1 base and J 1 base, with 7 bases left between them. The CDR3 extends over 14 amino acids. Germline V CDR1 and CDR2: SEHNR, FQNEAQ (reference sequence). The CDR3 sequence: CASSLGTIQETQYF. For the CDR3, the DNA is TGTGCCAGCAGCTTAGGGACTATCCAAGAGACCCAGTACTTC.

The chain combines TRBV10-3 with TRBJ1-2; 9 bases are shared with TRBD1. The CDR3 totals 14 residues. The junction had 4 bases not matched to a gene; V was cut back by 5 bases and J by 3 bases. The germline CDR1 and CDR2 sequences are ENHRY and SYGVKD. CDR3 protein: CAISIQGADYGYTF. As DNA, the CDR3 is TGTGCCATCAGTATACAGGGGGCTGACTATGGCTACACCTTC.

The chain couples TRBV2 to TRBJ1-1, with D unresolved. Trimming stripped 8 bases from V and 2 bases from J, with 12 bases between. Germline CDR1 SNHLY, CDR2 FYNNEI. The CDR3 has 13 amino acids. CDR3 protein: CASSFRFNTEAFF. In DNA, the CDR3 is TGTGCCAGCTCCTTTAGGTTTAACACTGAAGCTTTCTTT.

This clone appeared once. DNA for the CDR3: TGTGCCAGCAGTGAATTTCCCGGGACGACTTATGGCTACACCTTC. It yields the protein CASSEFPGTTYGYTF. The chain employs TRBV2 and TRBJ1-2; a weak D match, TRBD1 (5 bases). Germline assignment: CDR1 SNHLY and CDR2 FYNNEI. The length of the CDR3 is 15 residues. Trimming stripped 2 bases from V and 5 bases from J, with 15 bases between.

The chain couples TRBV18 to TRBJ1-1, with D possibly matching TRBD1 (6 bases). CDR1 KGHSH and CDR2 LQKENI come from the germline V gene. CDR3 length equals 17 residues. V was clipped by 3 bases and J by 0 bases, with 17 bases between them. DNA for the CDR3: TGTGCCAGCTCACCGACCCCAGGGGTTAGGGTGAACACTGAAGCTTTCTTT. This encodes CASSPTPGVRVNTEAFF.

The genes are TRBV28 and TRBJ2-2; 8 positions agree with TRBD1. Trimming took 10 bases from V and 6 from J; bases not matched to a gene: 16. Germline loops: CDR1 MDHEN, CDR2 SYDVKM. The CDR3 contains 16 residues. The CDR3 loop reads CATKDFRTGRAGELFF. CDR3 DNA: TGTGCCACCAAAGATTTCCGGACAGGGAGAGCCGGGGAGCTGTTTTTT.

Concerning this clone: Compared with germline, one end of the junction differs, possibly owing to a read error. This chain joins TRBV3-1 (or the pseudogene TRBV3-2) and TRBJ2-7; D unclear. Per germline, CDR1 LGHDT and CDR2 YNNKEL (reference sequence). The CDR3 contains 13 residues. The DNA for the CDR3 is TGTGCCAGCAGCCAAGCTTTATCGTCGGTTTCAGACTTC. This sequence encodes CASSQALSSVSDF.

The rearrangement uses TRBV7-9 and TRBJ2-7, with D uncertain. The CDR3 consists of 14 residues. Per germline, CDR1 SEHNR and CDR2 FQNEAQ (reference sequence). V was trimmed by 4 bases and J by 5 bases, leaving 15 bases between them. CDR3 loop: CASSSLGGAHEQYF. CDR3 coding DNA: TGTGCCAGCAGCTCCCTAGGTGGAGCCCACGAGCAGTACTTC.

This chain's CDR3 is CASSLSINSGGDEQFF. The CDR3 bases are TGTGCCAGCAGCTTATCTATTAACTCAGGGGGCGATGAGCAGTTCTTC. The V call is TRBV11-3, the J call TRBJ2-1; 8 nucleotides line up with TRBD1. This CDR3 is built from 16 residues. Trimming took 2 bases from V and 8 from J; bases not matched to a gene: 11. Germline V lookup: CDR1 SGHNT, CDR2 YENEEA.

This rearrangement joins TRBV28 to TRBJ2-5, with 11 bases aligning to TRBD1. Germline V lookup: CDR1 MDHEN, CDR2 SYDVKM. The CDR3 has 14 amino acids. Trimming cost V 5 bases and J 5 bases; bases outside gene matches: 4. In DNA, the CDR3 is TGTGCCAGCAGTAGGACAGGGGGCGGTGAGACCCAGTACTTC. It encodes CASSRTGGGETQYF.

The V gene is TRBV7-2, the J gene TRBJ2-5; TRBD2 might be the D (5 bases). Germline-derived CDR1 and CDR2 are SGHTA and FQGNSA. This CDR3 is built from 15 residues. V was cut by 4 bases and J by 0 bases, with 12 bases left in between. The CDR3 sequence is CASSWRRGNQETQYF. The CDR3 coding sequence is TGTGCCAGCAGCTGGAGACGGGGTAACCAAGAGACCCAGTACTTC. Based on the CDR3 plus reference TRBV7-2 and TRBJ2-5, the full variable domain is GAGVSQSPSNKVTEKGKDVELRCDPISGHTALYWYRQSLGQGLEFLIYFQGNSAPDKSGLPSDRFSAERTGGSVSTLTIQRTQQEDSAVYLCASSWRRGNQETQYFGPGTRLLVL.